These 12 T cell receptor beta chains were all obtained from the same sample, sequenced in a study of control samples from healthy donors and cancer patients. Generated by immunoSEQ multiplex PCR, the TCRdb table keeps only in-frame clones and is missing some. There are tens of thousands of clones in the sample; more than 85% occur only once, and approximately 23% lies in the top ten. The sequencing input was PBMCs. These receptors were collected from a woman aged 40 to 50 with head and neck cancer.

The V call is TRBV27, the J call TRBJ2-2, with TRBD1 matching 9 bases. V trimming: 5 bases; J trimming: 4 bases; junction bases outside the gene matches: 5. Germline assignment: CDR1 MNHEY and CDR2 SMNVEV (reference sequence). The CDR3 runs to 15 residues. This chain's CDR3 is CASSTQGAPTGELFF. In DNA, the CDR3 is TGTGCCAGCAGTACACAGGGGGCGCCCACCGGGGAGCTGTTTTTT.

The genes are TRBV30 and TRBJ2-7; a possible D gene is TRBD2 (6 bases). Germline assignment: CDR1 GTSNPN and CDR2 SVGIG (reference sequence). The V gene lost 1 base and the J gene lost 3 bases, with 13 bases spanning the gap. CDR3 size: 14 residues. The CDR3 DNA reads TGTGCCTGGAGTGGATGGCGGGGTGGCTACGAGCAGTACTTC. Translated: CAWSGWRGGYEQYF.

The chain couples TRBV3-1 (or the pseudogene TRBV3-2) to TRBJ1-6; D gene unclear. The CDR3 length is 12 residues. Germline loops: CDR1 LGHDT, CDR2 YNNKEL (reference sequence). The V end lost 5 bases, the J end lost 8 bases, and 7 bases lay between the germline ends. The CDR3 sequence: CASSETYSPLHF. DNA for the CDR3: TGTGCCAGCAGCGAAACTTATTCACCCCTCCACTTT.

V and J are TRBV30 and TRBJ2-7; no reliable D call. This CDR3 comprises 12 residues. The germline V gene encodes CDR1 GTSNPN and CDR2 SVGIG (reference sequence). Trimming removed 4 bases from V and 6 bases from J, with 13 bases in between. CDR3 bases: TGTGCCTGGAATAATGCCCATAGCGAGCAGTACTTC. This translates into CAWNNAHSEQYF. Using reference TRBV30 and TRBJ2-7 for the parts outside the CDR3, the full variable domain is SQTIHQWPATLVQPVGSPLSLECTVEGTSNPNLYWYRQAAGRGLQLLFYSVGIGQISSEVPQNLSASRPQDRQFILSSKKLLLSDSGFYLCAWNNAHSEQYFGPGTRLTVT.

The rearrangement joins TRBV3-1 (or the pseudogene TRBV3-2) to TRBJ1-1, with 7 nucleotides matching TRBD1. J was trimmed by 5 bases and V by 4 bases; bases with no gene match: 10. There are 15 residues in the CDR3. Germline V gene data show CDR1 as LGHDT and CDR2 as YNNKEL (reference sequence). CDR3 region: CASSPQGRGKTEAFF. CDR3 sequence (DNA): TGTGCCAGCAGCCCACAGGGGAGAGGAAAAACTGAAGCTTTCTTT.

The chain carries TRBV10-3 and TRBJ1-2; possibly TRBD1 for D (5 bases). This CDR3 is 14 amino acids long. Germline assignment: CDR1 ENHRY and CDR2 SYGVKD. V lost 3 bases and J 2 bases, leaving 10 bases between the germline ends. The CDR3 sequence: CAISERDSNYGYTF. The CDR3 DNA follows: TGTGCCATCAGTGAAAGAGACAGCAACTATGGCTACACCTTC.

This clone was detected only a few times. The genes are TRBV30 and TRBJ1-2, with D possibly matching TRBD1 (5 bases). Germline lookup yields CDR1 GTSNPN and CDR2 SVGIG (reference sequence). The CDR3 runs to 15 residues. Trimming removed 3 bases at V and 4 bases at J, with 18 bases between. The CDR3 bases are TGTGCCTGGAGGCTGCCCGGGGCGCTGGGCTATGGCTACACCTTC. Protein: CAWRLPGALGYGYTF.

The chain joins TRBV2 to TRBJ2-1; possible D gene TRBD2, 6 bases. Deletions cut 6 bases from V and 2 bases from J, with 11 bases between. The length of the CDR3 is 14 residues. Germline-derived CDR1 and CDR2 are SNHLY and FYNNEI. CDR3 in DNA: TGTGCCAGCAGAAAAGCGGGTGCCTACAATGAGCAGTTCTTC. Its protein is CASRKAGAYNEQFF.

The CDR3 nucleotides are TGTGCCAGTAGTATGGCCCGGCACCGCGTAGATGAGCAGTTCTTC. Amino acid sequence: CASSMARHRVDEQFF. The V gene is TRBV19, the J gene TRBJ2-1; D uncertain. Germline lookup yields CDR1 LNHDA and CDR2 SQIVND (reference sequence). The V end was cut by 3 bases, the J end by 8 bases, with 17 bases between. This CDR3 is 15 amino acids long. The variable domain in full, completed from reference TRBV19 and TRBJ2-1, reads DGGITQSPKYLFRKEGQNVTLSCEQNLNHDAMYWYRQDPGQGLRLIYYSQIVNDFQKGDIAEGYSVSREKKESFPLTVTSAQKNPTAFYLCASSMARHRVDEQFFGPGTRLTVL.

The rearrangement joins TRBV6-4 to TRBJ2-7, with 10 nucleotides matching TRBD1. The CDR3 sequence is 18 residues long. With 6 bases clipped from V and 1 base from J, the junction kept 15 bases outside the gene matches. The germline V gene encodes CDR1 MRHNA and CDR2 SNTAGT. CDR3 residues: CASRLGQGVILGSYEQYF. The CDR3 DNA reads as TGTGCCAGCAGGCTCGGACAGGGGGTGATCTTGGGTTCCTACGAGCAGTACTTC.

This chain uses TRBV28 with TRBJ1-1; maybe TRBD1 (5 bases). V lost 6 bases and J lost 3, with 11 bases in between. This CDR3 is 13 amino acids long. Germline-derived CDR1 and CDR2 are MDHEN and SYDVKM. The DNA of the CDR3 is TGTGCCAGCAGCATTCCAGGGTACACTGAAGCTTTCTTT. Its protein is CASSIPGYTEAFF.

This chain joins TRBV3-1 (or the pseudogene TRBV3-2) and TRBJ2-3; weak D call: TRBD2 (6 bases). The V end lost 6 bases, the J end lost 3 bases, and 19 bases lay between the germline ends. Germline V CDR1 and CDR2: LGHDT, YNNKEL (reference sequence). This CDR3 has 16 amino acids. CDR3 amino acids: CASSHPLALGTDTQYF. The CDR3 DNA reads TGTGCCAGCAGTCATCCACTAGCCCTGGGGACAGATACGCAGTATTTT.